The rows below give T cell receptor beta chains drawn from one sample of a study of CD8 T cells in Susac syndrome. Each CDR3 protein gets one entry after TCRdb re-called the immunoSEQ multiplex PCR reads with MiXCR. The data contain 75,000 to 100,000 distinct CDR3 sequences, roughly 94% of them singletons. Sequencing input: CD8+ T cells from PBMCs. The receptor set was obtained from a human donor with Susac syndrome. Each CDR3 is given with its conserved first and last residue. A D gene is named only where the DNA matches it firmly. Part of the rows lack a size; the others show once, few, many or a class for expanded clones.

TRBD2,TRBJ2-1,-,TRBV20-1,TGCAGTGCTACCAAGCGGGAGGGAGGGGCCAATGAGCAGTTCTTC,CSATKREGGANEQFF
TRBD2,TRBJ2-1,-,TRBV7-3,TGTGCCAGCAGTCCAACGGGGGGGAGGGCCTATGATGAGCAGTTCTTC,CASSPTGGRAYDEQFF
-,TRBJ2-7,-,TRBV12-3/TRBV12-4,TGTGCCAGCAGTTTCAGCTTATCCTACGAGCAGTACTTC,CASSFSLSYEQYF
-,TRBJ1-2,-,TRBV30,TGTGCCTGGAGTCTCACCATGACGGACAACTATGGCTACACCTTC,CAWSLTMTDNYGYTF
-,TRBJ2-5,-,TRBV6-6,TGTGCCAGCAGCCCGGACCGAGAGACCCAGTACTTC,CASSPDRETQYF
-,TRBJ2-1,-,TRBV7-9,TGTGCCAGCAGCCCAGATCTACCCCTCCGCGTCAATGAGCAGTTCTTC,CASSPDLPLRVNEQFF
-,TRBJ2-1,-,TRBV11-2,TGTGCCAGCAGCTTAGGCCAGGGGCCCTACAATGAGCAGTTCTTC,CASSLGQGPYNEQFF
TRBD2,TRBJ2-7,-,TRBV4-2,TGTGCCAGCAGCCATCCAGCGGTGGTGGCGGGAGTAACCTACGAGCAGTACTTC,CASSHPAVVAGVTYEQYF
-,TRBJ1-5,once,TRBV27,TGTGCCAGCAGTTTATCAGGGGGGTCCCAGCATTTT,CASSLSGGSQHF
TRBD2,TRBJ2-2,-,TRBV2,TGTGCCAGCAGTGAAGACGCGGGGACTAGCGACACCGGGGAGCTGTTTTTT,CASSEDAGTSDTGELFF
-,TRBJ2-7,-,TRBV20-1,TGCAGTGCTAGAGCCGACGGGACCCGCTACGAGCAGTACTTC,CSARADGTRYEQYF
TRBD2,TRBJ2-6,once,TRBV7-3,TGTGCCAGCAGCTCTACCCGGGAGGGGGGTATGGGGGCCAACGTCCTGACTTTC,CASSSTREGGMGANVLTF
-,TRBJ1-5,-,TRBV20-1,TGCAGTGCTAGTGAACGTCCGGGGTCTCAGCCCCAGCATTTT,CSASERPGSQPQHF
TRBD2,TRBJ2-7,-,TRBV20-1,TGCAGTGCTAGAGATCCGACTAGCCTTTCCTACGAGCAGTACTTC,CSARDPTSLSYEQYF